This T cell receptor beta chain was profiled in a study of T cells in Graves' hyperthyroidism and ophthalmopathy (dated by TCRdb to between 2018 and 2021). Describing the broader study: Peripheral blood samples were taken at the time of initial diagnosis, prior to any treatment. According to the paper, TCR Vbeta CDR3 sequencing was carried out on 135 peripheral blood samples, which came from some 41 ophthalmopathy, roughly 75 hyperthyroidism and roughly 17 progressor patients. For training and testing, the roughly 97 patients in the discovery cohort were randomly divided in a 7:3 ratio. In addition, the study compared T-cell repertoires in thyroid tissue and in blood from about 6 Graves' hyperthyroidism patients. Whether ophthalmopathy could be predicted prospectively was tested in an independent validation cohort made up of some 20 hyperthyroidism patients plus 17 patients who later progressed to ophthalmopathy. After sampling, hyperthyroidism patients received methimazole starting at 30 mg daily, and ophthalmopathy patients received high-dose intravenous methylprednisolone. To identify distinguishing TCR V-J signatures, a discovery cohort of about a hundred patients was used, comprising 40 to 45 with Graves' ophthalmopathy and around 60 with stable Graves' hyperthyroidism. What the work shows at the level of the full study, not this receptor alone: Sample size was not statistically predetermined, and investigators were not blinded to group allocation. In validation, progression to ophthalmopathy was predicted by the model with about 70% sensitivity and 72.22% specificity, a median of about 6.8 months before onset. A 13 V-J signature model separated ophthalmopathy from stable hyperthyroidism, with over 85% sensitivity and roughly 81% specificity in cross-validation and 80%/75% in testing. Blood samples also contained most of the expanded thyroid clonotypes (frequency above 0.001), which suggests that blood repertoires may reflect thyroid immune responses.

CDR1 and CDR2 (MDHEN, SYDVKM) derive from the germline V gene. Inclusive of the bounding cysteine and phenylalanine, the CDR3 is 15 residues long. Of the read, only the CDR3 DNA is kept; its 45 bases are in frame from base 1. The trim is 2 bases for V and 2 bases for J, with a gap of 12 bases between the germline ends. About this clonotype: The antigen this receptor binds is unknown. Per-base quality was not reported, and no clone a single base away is much larger than it.

In the ophthalmopathy patients, disease was moderately to severely active, with a Clinical Activity Score of 3 or more, a NOSPECS grade of 4 or more, and a duration of less than 3 months. Patients with uncontrolled infections, other autoimmune diseases, pregnancy or lactation were excluded. Diagnoses were based on clinical symptoms, serum thyroxine and TRAb, thyroid ultrasound and orbital computed tomography. Ficoll-Paque density gradient centrifugation was used to isolate PBMCs from about 10 ml of fresh peripheral blood. Total RNA was extracted with Trizol reagent, and quality was checked on an Agilent 2100 Bioanalyzer. The TCR beta CDR3 regions were amplified from the RNA transcripts. For the first round of RT-PCR on the TCR CDR3, the HTBI primer set was used together with the Qiagen OneStep RT-PCR kit. Libraries were constructed in a second round of multiplex PCR, after which size selection and purification were performed. Sequencing of the libraries was done on an Illumina HiSeq2000 using paired-end 100 bp reads. In the authors' own workflow: Raw data were processed with SOAPnuke, discarding reads with adapters, uncalled bases, mean Phred below 15, or no exact constant-primer or identifier match. COPE v1.2.5 was used to merge high-quality paired reads, and clonotypes were defined as unique nucleotide sequences. MiTCR v1.1 was used to align clonotypes to the IMGT TRBV, TRBD and TRBJ reference segments. Only V-J combinations with frequency above 0.0001, covering about 99% of repertoires, were analysed. A TCS score was defined as the ratio between F50 (clonal expansion) and ExV (chaos), using BLOSUM62-based TCRdist between CDR3 peptides within each V-J. Welch's t-statistics and random forest reduced roughly 500 V-J features to around 14, which were used in a naive Bayes classifier (R e1071). TCRdb trimmed the raw reads at Q25, called clones with MiXCR and kept productive beta chains. Entries are consolidated by CDR3 protein sequence, retaining the most common genes and DNA. These V and J calls are TCRdb output, not the study's own analysis. Here the sample has fewer than 550,000 distinct CDR3 sequences; around a quarter occur a single time. Approximately 11% of the sample belongs to the ten largest clones.

Input material: blood. The chain employs TRBV28 and TRBJ1-2; the D region possibly corresponds to TRBD1 (5 bases align). This receptor was taken from a woman younger than 45 with Graves' ophthalmopathy. The DNA sequence reads TGTGCCAGCAGTTTAGGCGCCTCAGGGAACTATGGCTACACCTTC. The resulting protein is CASSLGASGNYGYTF.